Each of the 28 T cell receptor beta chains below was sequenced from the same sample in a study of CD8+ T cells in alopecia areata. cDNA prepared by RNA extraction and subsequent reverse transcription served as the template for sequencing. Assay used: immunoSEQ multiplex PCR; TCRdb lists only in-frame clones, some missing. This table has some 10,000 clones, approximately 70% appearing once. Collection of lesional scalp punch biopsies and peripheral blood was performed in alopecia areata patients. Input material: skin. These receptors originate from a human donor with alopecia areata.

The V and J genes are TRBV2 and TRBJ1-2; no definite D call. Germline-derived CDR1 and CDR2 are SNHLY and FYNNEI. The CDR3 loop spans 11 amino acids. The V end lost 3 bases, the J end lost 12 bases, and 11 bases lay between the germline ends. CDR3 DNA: TGTGCCAGCAGTGAGAAGGGAGGCGACACCTTC. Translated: CASSEKGGDTF.

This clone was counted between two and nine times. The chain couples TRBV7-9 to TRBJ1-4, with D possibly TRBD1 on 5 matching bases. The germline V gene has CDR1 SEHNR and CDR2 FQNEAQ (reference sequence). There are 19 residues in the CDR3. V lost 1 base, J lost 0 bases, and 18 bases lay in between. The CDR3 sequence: CASSLVPQGVRSTNEKLFF. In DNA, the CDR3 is TGTGCCAGCAGCTTAGTACCCCAGGGAGTCCGATCAACTAATGAAAAACTGTTTTTT.

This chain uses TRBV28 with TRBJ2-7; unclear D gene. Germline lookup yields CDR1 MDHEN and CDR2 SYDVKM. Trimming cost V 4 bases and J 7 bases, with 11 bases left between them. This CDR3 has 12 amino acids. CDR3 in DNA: TGTGCCAGCAGTTCAACGTCGCGGGAGCAGTACTTC. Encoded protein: CASSSTSREQYF.

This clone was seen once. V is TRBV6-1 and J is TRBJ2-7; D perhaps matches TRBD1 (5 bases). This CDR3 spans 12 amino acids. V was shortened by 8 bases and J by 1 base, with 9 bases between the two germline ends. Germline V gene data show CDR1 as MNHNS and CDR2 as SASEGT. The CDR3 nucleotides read TGTGCCAGCTGGGGCATTTCCTACGAGCAGTACTTC. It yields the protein CASWGISYEQYF.

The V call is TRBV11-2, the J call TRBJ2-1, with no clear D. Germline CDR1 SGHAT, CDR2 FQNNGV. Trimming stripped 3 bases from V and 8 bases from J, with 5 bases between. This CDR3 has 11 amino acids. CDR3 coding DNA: TGTGCCAGCAGCTTGTCTTATGAGCAGTTCTTC. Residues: CASSLSYEQFF. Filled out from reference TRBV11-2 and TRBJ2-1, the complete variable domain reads EAGVAQSPRYKIIEKRQSVAFWCNPISGHATLYWYQQILGQGPKLLIQFQNNGVVDDSQLPKDRFSAERLKGVDSTLKIQPAKLEDSAVYLCASSLSYEQFFGPGTRLTVL.

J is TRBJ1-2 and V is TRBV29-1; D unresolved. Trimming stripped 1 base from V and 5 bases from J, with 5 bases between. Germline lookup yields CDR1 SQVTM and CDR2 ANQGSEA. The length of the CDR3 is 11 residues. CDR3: CSVEGDYGYTF. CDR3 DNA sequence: TGCAGCGTTGAAGGTGATTATGGCTACACCTTC.

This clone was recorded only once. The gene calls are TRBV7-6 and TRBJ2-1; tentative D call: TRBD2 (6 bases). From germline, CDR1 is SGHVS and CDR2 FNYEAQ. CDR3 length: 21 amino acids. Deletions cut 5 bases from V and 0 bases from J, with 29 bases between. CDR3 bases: TGTGCCAGCAGCCCCCCCCAGTGGGGCGGGGACGGCCCCTACTCCTACAATGAGCAGTTCTTC. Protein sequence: CASSPPQWGGDGPYSYNEQFF.

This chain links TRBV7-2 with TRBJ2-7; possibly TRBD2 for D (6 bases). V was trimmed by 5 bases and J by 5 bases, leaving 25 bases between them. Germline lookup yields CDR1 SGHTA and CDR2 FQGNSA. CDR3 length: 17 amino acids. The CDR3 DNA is TGTGCCAGCAGCCCAACGCGGGGCCAGGGCCGGTTCAACGAGCAGTACTTC. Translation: CASSPTRGQGRFNEQYF.

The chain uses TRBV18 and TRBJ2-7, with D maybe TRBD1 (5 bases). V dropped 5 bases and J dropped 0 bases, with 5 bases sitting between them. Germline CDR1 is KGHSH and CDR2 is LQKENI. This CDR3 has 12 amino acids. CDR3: CASSDSSYEQYF. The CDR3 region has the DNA TGTGCCAGCTCAGACAGCTCCTACGAGCAGTACTTC.

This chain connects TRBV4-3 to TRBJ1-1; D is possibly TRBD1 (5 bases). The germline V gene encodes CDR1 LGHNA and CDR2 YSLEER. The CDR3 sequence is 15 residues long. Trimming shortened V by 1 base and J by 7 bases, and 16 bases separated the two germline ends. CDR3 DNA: TGCGCCAGCAGCCAAGGATCCGATCTGAGGGGTGAAGCTTTCTTT. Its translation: CASSQGSDLRGEAFF.

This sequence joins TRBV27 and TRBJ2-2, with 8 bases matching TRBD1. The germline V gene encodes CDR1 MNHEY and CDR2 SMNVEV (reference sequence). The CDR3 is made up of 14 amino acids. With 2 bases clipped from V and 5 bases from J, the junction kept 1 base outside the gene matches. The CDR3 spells CASSLRTGTGELFF. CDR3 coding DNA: TGTGCCAGCAGTTTACGGACAGGGACCGGGGAGCTGTTTTTT.

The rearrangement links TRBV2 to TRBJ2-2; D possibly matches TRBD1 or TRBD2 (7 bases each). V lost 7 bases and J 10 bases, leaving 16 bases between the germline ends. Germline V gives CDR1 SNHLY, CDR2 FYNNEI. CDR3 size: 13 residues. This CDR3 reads CASKRDRPEELFF. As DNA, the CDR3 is TGTGCCAGCAAGCGGGACAGACCCGAGGAGCTGTTTTTT.

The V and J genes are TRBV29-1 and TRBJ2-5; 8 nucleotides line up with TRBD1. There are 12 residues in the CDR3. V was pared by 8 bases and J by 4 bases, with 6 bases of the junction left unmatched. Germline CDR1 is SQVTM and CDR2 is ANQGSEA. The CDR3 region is CSLTQGAETQYF. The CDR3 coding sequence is TGCAGCCTTACTCAGGGGGCAGAGACCCAGTACTTC.

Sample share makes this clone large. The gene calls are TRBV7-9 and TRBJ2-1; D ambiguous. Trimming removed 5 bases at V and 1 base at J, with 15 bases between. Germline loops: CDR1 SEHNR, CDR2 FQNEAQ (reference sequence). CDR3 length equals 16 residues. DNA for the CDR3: TGTGCCAGCAGCGATTCCCTGGACGGATCCTACAATGAGCAGTTCTTC. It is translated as CASSDSLDGSYNEQFF. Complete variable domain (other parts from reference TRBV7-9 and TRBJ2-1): DTGVSQNPRHKITKRGQNVTFRCDPISEHNRLYWYRQTLGQGPEFLTYFQNEAQLEKSRLLSDRFSAERPKGSFSTLEIQRTEQGDSAMYLCASSDSLDGSYNEQFFGPGTRLTVL.

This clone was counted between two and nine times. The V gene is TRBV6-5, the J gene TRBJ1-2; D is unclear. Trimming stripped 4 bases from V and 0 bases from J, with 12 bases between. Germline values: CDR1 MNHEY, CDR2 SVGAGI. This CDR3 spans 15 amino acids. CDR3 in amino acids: CASSSILDSNYGYTF. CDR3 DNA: TGTGCCAGCAGTTCCATCTTGGATTCTAACTATGGCTACACCTTC.

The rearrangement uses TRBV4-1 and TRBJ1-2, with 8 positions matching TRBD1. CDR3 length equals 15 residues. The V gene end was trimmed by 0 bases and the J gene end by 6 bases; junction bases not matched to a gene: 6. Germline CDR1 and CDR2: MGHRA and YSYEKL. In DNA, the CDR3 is TGCGCCAGCAGCCAAGATTGGCAGGGGGCGGATGGCTACACCTTC. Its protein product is CASSQDWQGADGYTF.

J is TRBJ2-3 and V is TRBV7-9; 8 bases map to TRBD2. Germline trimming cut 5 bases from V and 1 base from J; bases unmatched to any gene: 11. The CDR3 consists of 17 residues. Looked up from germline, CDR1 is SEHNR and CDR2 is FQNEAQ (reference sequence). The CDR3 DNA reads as TGTGCCAGCAGCCACGGGGGAGCGGGAGACCGCACAGATACGCAGTATTTT. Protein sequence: CASSHGGAGDRTDTQYF.

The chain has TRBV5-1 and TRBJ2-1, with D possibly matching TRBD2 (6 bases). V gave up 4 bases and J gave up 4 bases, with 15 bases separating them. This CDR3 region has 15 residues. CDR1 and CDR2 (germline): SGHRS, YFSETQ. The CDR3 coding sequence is TGCGCCAGCAGCCGTGAACCAGCGGGTTACAATGAGCAGTTCTTC. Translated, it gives CASSREPAGYNEQFF.

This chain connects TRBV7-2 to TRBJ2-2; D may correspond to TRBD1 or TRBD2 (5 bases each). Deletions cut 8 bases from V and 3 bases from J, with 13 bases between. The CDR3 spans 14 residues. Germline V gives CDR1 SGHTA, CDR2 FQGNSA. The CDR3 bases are TGTGCCAGCCTCGTGGGGGTATACACCGGGGAGCTGTTTTTT. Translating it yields CASLVGVYTGELFF. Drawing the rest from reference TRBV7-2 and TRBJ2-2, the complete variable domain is GAGVSQSPSNKVTEKGKDVELRCDPISGHTALYWYRQSLGQGLEFLIYFQGNSAPDKSGLPSDRFSAERTGGSVSTLTIQRTQQEDSAVYLCASLVGVYTGELFFGEGSRLTVL.

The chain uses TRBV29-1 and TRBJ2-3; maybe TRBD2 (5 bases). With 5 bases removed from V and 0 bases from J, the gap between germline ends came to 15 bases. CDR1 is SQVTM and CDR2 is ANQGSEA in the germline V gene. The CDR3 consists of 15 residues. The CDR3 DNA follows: TGCAGCGTTACCATAGCGACCTCTAGCACAGATACGCAGTATTTT. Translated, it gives CSVTIATSSTDTQYF.

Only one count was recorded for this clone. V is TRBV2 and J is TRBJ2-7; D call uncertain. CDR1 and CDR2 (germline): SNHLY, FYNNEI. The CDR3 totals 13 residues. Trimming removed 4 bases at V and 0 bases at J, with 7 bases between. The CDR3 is CASSAAGSYEQYF. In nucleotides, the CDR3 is TGTGCCAGCAGTGCCGCAGGCTCCTACGAGCAGTACTTC.

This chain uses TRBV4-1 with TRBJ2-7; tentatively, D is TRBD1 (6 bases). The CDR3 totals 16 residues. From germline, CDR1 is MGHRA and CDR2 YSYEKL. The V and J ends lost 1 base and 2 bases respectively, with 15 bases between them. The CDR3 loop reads CASSQGLRWDTYEQYF. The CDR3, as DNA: TGCGCCAGCAGCCAAGGGTTACGTTGGGACACCTACGAGCAGTACTTC.

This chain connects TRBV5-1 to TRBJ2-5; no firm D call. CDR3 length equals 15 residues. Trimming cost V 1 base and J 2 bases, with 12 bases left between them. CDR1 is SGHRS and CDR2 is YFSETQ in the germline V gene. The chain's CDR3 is CASSLYGGSQETQYF. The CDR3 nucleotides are TGCGCCAGCAGCTTGTACGGCGGTTCTCAAGAGACCCAGTACTTC. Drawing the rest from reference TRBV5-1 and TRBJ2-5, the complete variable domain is KAGVTQTPRYLIKTRGQQVTLSCSPISGHRSVSWYQQTPGQGLQFLFEYFSETQRNKGNFPGRFSGRQFSNSRSEMNVSTLELGDSALYLCASSLYGGSQETQYFGPGTRLLVL.

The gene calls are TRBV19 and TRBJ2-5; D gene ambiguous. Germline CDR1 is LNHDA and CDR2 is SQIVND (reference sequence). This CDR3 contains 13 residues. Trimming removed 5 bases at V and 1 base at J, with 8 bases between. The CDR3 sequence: CASSRAFQETQYF. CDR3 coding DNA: TGTGCCAGTAGTCGGGCCTTCCAAGAGACCCAGTACTTC.

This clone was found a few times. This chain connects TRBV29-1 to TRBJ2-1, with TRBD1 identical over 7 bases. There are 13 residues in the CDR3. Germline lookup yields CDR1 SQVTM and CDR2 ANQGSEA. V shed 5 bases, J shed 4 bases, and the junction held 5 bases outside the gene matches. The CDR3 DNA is TGCAGCGTTAAGAACAGGGGATACAATGAGCAGTTCTTC. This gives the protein CSVKNRGYNEQFF.

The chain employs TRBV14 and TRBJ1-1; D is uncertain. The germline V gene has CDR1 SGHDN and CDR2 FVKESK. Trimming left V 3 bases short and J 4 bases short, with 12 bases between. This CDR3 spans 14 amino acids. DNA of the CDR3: TGTGCCAGCAGCCATCCGTCGGCCGTCACTGAAGCTTTCTTT. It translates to CASSHPSAVTEAFF. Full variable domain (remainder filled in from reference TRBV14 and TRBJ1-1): EAGVTQFPSHSVIEKGQTVTLRCDPISGHDNLYWYRRVMGKEIKFLLHFVKESKQDESGMPNNRFLAERTGGTYSTLKVQPAELEDSGVYFCASSHPSAVTEAFFGQGTRLTVV.

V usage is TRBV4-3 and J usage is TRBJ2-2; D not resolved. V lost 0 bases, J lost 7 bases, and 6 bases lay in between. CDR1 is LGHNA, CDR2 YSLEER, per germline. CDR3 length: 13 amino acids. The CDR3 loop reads CASSQDEDGELFF. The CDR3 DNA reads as TGCGCCAGCAGCCAAGATGAGGACGGGGAGCTGTTTTTT.

The CDR3 is CASSPAGGINTEAFF. The CDR3 bases are TGTGCCAGCTCACCCGCAGGGGGTATAAACACTGAAGCTTTCTTT. The chain links TRBV18 to TRBJ1-1, with TRBD1 matching over 7 bases. Germline V CDR1 and CDR2: KGHSH, LQKENI. Germline trimming cut 3 bases from V and 2 bases from J; bases unmatched to any gene: 6. The CDR3 sequence is 15 residues long.